Listed below are T cell receptor beta chains from one sample, sequenced in a study of PD-1 and CTLA-4 blockade in melanoma. Sequenced by immunoSEQ multiplex PCR; TCRdb stores in-frame clones only, minus some. The sample holds fewer than 7,500 clones, about four fifths seen once. Material: CD8+ T cells from peripheral blood, obtained before anti-PD-1 treatment. These receptors all come from a human donor with melanoma. Both conserved end residues are part of each CDR3. D genes are given only for firm matches. Part of the rows lack a size; the others show once, few, many or a class for expanded clones.

V	D	size	J	CDR3	DNA
TRBV27	NA	NA	TRBJ2-1	CASSFVGGLDEQFF	TGTGCCAGCAGCTTTGTGGGGGGGCTGGATGAGCAGTTCTTC
TRBV5-1	TRBD2	NA	TRBJ2-1	CASTPPGLAGVPYNEQFF	TGCGCCAGCACCCCTCCGGGACTAGCGGGGGTTCCTTACAATGAGCAGTTCTTC
TRBV3-1/TRBV3-2	NA	NA	TRBJ1-2	CASSQGRVIYGYTF	TGTGCCAGCAGCCAGGGGAGGGTGATCTATGGCTACACCTTC
TRBV19	NA	once	TRBJ1-5	CASSMGQGLWQPQHF	TGTGCCAGTAGTATGGGCCAGGGATTGTGGCAGCCCCAGCATTTT
TRBV4-3	NA	once	TRBJ2-6	CASSQVRGDGANVLTF	TGCGCCAGCAGCCAAGTGAGGGGCGATGGGGCCAACGTCCTGACTTTC
TRBV4-1	NA	NA	TRBJ2-7	CASSQNRDMSSYEQYF	TGCGCCAGCAGCCAAAACAGGGACATGAGCTCCTACGAGCAGTACTTC
TRBV9	NA	once	TRBJ1-1	CASSVASGGTEAFF	TGTGCCAGCAGCGTAGCATCGGGGGGCACTGAAGCTTTCTTT
TRBV11-2	NA	NA	TRBJ2-7	CASTPHLAYEQYF	TGTGCCAGCACCCCACATTTGGCCTACGAGCAGTACTTC
TRBV5-1	NA	once	TRBJ1-2	CASSLIWGQYGYTF	TGCGCCAGCAGCTTGATCTGGGGGCAATATGGCTACACCTTC
TRBV27	NA	once	TRBJ2-1	CASSPPPTGGYEQFF	TGTGCCAGCAGTCCTCCCCCGACAGGAGGTTATGAGCAGTTCTTC
TRBV6-5	TRBD2	NA	TRBJ2-7	CASSSLDSGYPYEQYF	TGTGCCAGCAGTTCCCTAGATAGCGGGTATCCCTACGAGCAGTACTTC
TRBV7-2	NA	NA	TRBJ1-6	CASSSRDLNTPLHF	TGTGCCAGCAGCTCCCGCGATCTAAATACACCCCTCCACTTT
TRBV2	NA	NA	TRBJ2-7	CASSFRAYEQYF	TGTGCCAGCAGTTTCCGGGCCTACGAGCAGTACTTC
TRBV27	NA	NA	TRBJ2-7	CASSLTQGSSGEQYF	TGTGCCAGCAGTTTAACACAGGGCTCTTCGGGCGAGCAGTACTTC
TRBV11-2	TRBD2	few	TRBJ2-7	CASSFYSGTREQYF	TGTGCCAGCAGCTTCTATAGCGGGACGCGCGAGCAGTACTTC
TRBV7-9	NA	NA	TRBJ2-3	CASRDRDSSTDTQYF	TGTGCCAGCAGGGACCGGGATTCCAGCACAGATACGCAGTATTTT
TRBV11-3	NA	once	TRBJ2-7	CASSLDGSSSYEQYF	TGTGCCAGCAGCTTAGACGGGTCCAGCTCCTACGAGCAGTACTTC
TRBV7-9	NA	few	TRBJ2-1	CASSFIQGWSYNEQFF	TGTGCCAGCAGCTTCATTCAGGGTTGGTCCTACAATGAGCAGTTCTTC
TRBV4-3	TRBD1	NA	TRBJ2-1	CASSQDGQGAYNEQFF	TGCGCCAGCAGCCAAGATGGACAGGGGGCCTACAATGAGCAGTTCTTC
TRBV6-2/TRBV6-3	NA	NA	TRBJ2-1	CASSSPRIGDEQFF	TGTGCCAGCAGTTCCCCAAGAATTGGCGATGAGCAGTTCTTC
TRBV6-6	NA	NA	TRBJ1-1	CASSTGTEAFF	TGTGCCAGCAGTACAGGGACTGAAGCTTTCTTT
TRBV4-3	TRBD1	once	TRBJ2-1	CASSQDMRQGAYNEQFF	TGCGCCAGCAGCCAAGATATGAGACAGGGGGCCTACAATGAGCAGTTCTTC
TRBV2	NA	NA	TRBJ2-7	CASSEGAYEQYF	TGTGCCAGCAGTGAGGGGGCCTACGAGCAGTACTTC
TRBV7-6	TRBD1	NA	TRBJ1-2	CASSLERAGGFSGYGYTF	TGTGCCAGCAGCTTAGAGCGGGCAGGGGGCTTCTCAGGCTATGGCTACACCTTC
TRBV30	TRBD1	NA	TRBJ1-5	CAWSGGGSQPQHF	TGTGCCTGGTCAGGGGGCGGGAGCCAGCCCCAGCATTTT
TRBV6-4	NA	few	TRBJ1-5	CASRDFRGSNQPQHF	TGTGCCAGCAGAGACTTCAGGGGTAGCAATCAGCCCCAGCATTTT
TRBV6-5	NA	NA	TRBJ2-6	CASSPVSGANVLTF	TGTGCCAGCAGTCCCGTGTCTGGGGCCAACGTCCTGACTTTC
TRBV7-9	NA	NA	TRBJ2-7	CASSFGSSYEQYF	TGTGCCAGCAGCTTCGGGAGCTCCTACGAGCAGTACTTC
TRBV7-9	TRBD2	NA	TRBJ2-1	CASSLIAGEQFF	TGTGCCAGCAGCTTAATAGCGGGAGAGCAGTTCTTC
TRBV6-5	NA	NA	TRBJ1-2	CASSYADLGGDGYTF	TGTGCCAGCAGTTACGCCGACCTCGGGGGTGATGGCTACACCTTC
TRBV5-4	NA	once	TRBJ2-3	CASSLRYQTVLTDTQYF	TGTGCCAGCAGCTTAAGATATCAGACAGTTCTCACAGATACGCAGTATTTT
TRBV11-3	NA	NA	TRBJ1-1	CASSFGSTEAFF	TGTGCCAGCAGCTTTGGAAGCACTGAAGCTTTCTTT
TRBV10-1	NA	NA	TRBJ2-1	CASSVDTSSYNEQFF	TGCGCCAGCAGTGTGGACACCAGCTCCTACAATGAGCAGTTCTTC
TRBV4-1	TRBD1	NA	TRBJ2-1	CASSQVGGPYNEQFF	TGCGCCAGCAGCCAAGTAGGGGGCCCCTACAATGAGCAGTTCTTC
TRBV25-1	NA	NA	TRBJ2-7	CASSGPSWGYEQYF	TGTGCCAGCAGTGGACCTTCCTGGGGCTACGAGCAGTACTTC
TRBV11-2	NA	few	TRBJ2-1	CASSPNTDNEQFF	TGTGCCAGCAGCCCGAATACAGACAATGAGCAGTTCTTC
TRBV11-2	TRBD1	NA	TRBJ2-2	CASSPGQGRTGELFF	TGTGCCAGCAGCCCCGGACAGGGCAGGACCGGGGAGCTGTTTTTT
TRBV7-6	NA	once	TRBJ1-1	CASSSERGDTEAFF	TGTGCCAGCAGCTCGGAGAGAGGGGACACTGAAGCTTTCTTT